The 2 T cell receptor beta chains given below trace back to one sample, sequenced in a study of regulatory T cells in long-lasting Graves disease. Arm-PCR of CDR3 regions with iRepertoire HTBI primers generated TCR beta libraries. TCRdb itself ran the multiplex PCR reads through MiXCR, one entry per CDR3 protein. The sample carries about 560,000 distinct CDR3 sequences, more than 15% recorded once. Indicated time point: newly diagnosed GD, antithyroid drugs for less than 3 months. After RNA was extracted from PBMCs, the TCR library was made from it. These sequences were also reported in another study, on T cells in Graves' hyperthyroidism and ophthalmopathy.

The sequencing here drew on peripheral blood mononuclear cells (PBMCs), taken at new diagnosis, from a patient treated with antithyroid drugs. These receptors all come from a man between 18 and 35 years old with Graves disease.

This clonotype was seen at least ten times. The chain joins TRBV7-8 to TRBJ2-1; the match to TRBD2 covers 8 bases. The V gene end was trimmed by 1 base and the J gene end by 4 bases; junction bases not matched to a gene: 6. The germline V gene encodes CDR1 SGHVS and CDR2 FQNEAQ. This CDR3 region has 16 residues. CDR3 protein: CASSLGAGGSYNEQFF. Here the CDR3 DNA reads TGTGCCAGCAGCTTAGGGGCGGGAGGCTCGTACAATGAGCAGTTCTTC.

In this sample, this clonotype turned up a few times. The chain has TRBV7-2 and TRBJ2-7; D is unclear. V lost 5 bases to trimming and J lost 1 base, with 18 bases between them. CDR1 and CDR2 (germline): SGHTA, FQGNSA. The CDR3 extends over 16 amino acids. The CDR3 loop reads CASSLTAGPSSYEQYF. CDR3 nucleotide sequence: TGTGCCAGCAGCCTTACAGCAGGACCCTCTTCCTACGAGCAGTACTTC.